This TCR beta chain emerged from a study of shared clonotypes between healthy human individuals. This clone was observed a handful of times. Within the sample, other DNA sequences also encode this same CDR3. TCRdb's copy holds only in-frame clones and misses some; the assay was immunoSEQ multiplex PCR. Found here are about 640,000 clones, approximately 79% of them singletons; the top ten hold 1.5% to 2%. Sample: memory CD4+ T cells sorted from blood. The subset: CD45RA-negative fraction. The TCR originated in a woman younger than 45 in good health.

The CDR3 spells CASSPAANTEAFF. As DNA, the CDR3 is TGTGCCAGCTCACCCGCGGCGAACACTGAAGCTTTCTTT. The chain uses TRBV18 and TRBJ1-1; D unclear. Germline CDR1 is KGHSH and CDR2 is LQKENI. Trimming removed 3 bases at V and 1 base at J, with 6 bases between. This CDR3 region has 13 residues.